This T cell receptor beta chain came from a study of blood T cell repertoires in COVID-19. Study in general: Some COVID-19 samples were acute and others convalescent; all came from the United States, Italy and Spain.

Sequencing was performed with immunoSEQ multiplex PCR; in TCRdb, only in-frame clones are kept and a portion is missing. The data hold roughly 100,000 clones, with about 83% observed a single time. CDR3 length: 13 amino acids. V lost 4 bases to trimming and J lost 8 bases, with 11 bases between them. The germline V gene encodes CDR1 SEHNR and CDR2 FQNEAQ (reference sequence). The source material was peripheral blood. V usage is TRBV7-9 and J usage is TRBJ1-4, with TRBD1 as a possible D gene (5 bases). This sequence was found in a man aged 40-50 years with active or convalescent COVID-19. CDR3: CASSSGGGEKLFF. In nucleotides, the CDR3 is TGTGCCAGCAGCTCCGGGGGAGGGGAAAAACTGTTTTTT.